This T cell receptor beta chain was identified during a study of blood T cell repertoires in COVID-19. Study in general: The United States, Italy and Spain were the sources of the acute and convalescent COVID-19 samples.

Authors' analysis steps: The assay estimated nucleated cells by amplifying reference gene primers. Method: immunoSEQ multiplex PCR; TCRdb's copy keeps in-frame clones and lacks some. The DNA was the basis for D and trimming; V, J and clone size are from that table. The data show approximately 290,000 clones, roughly nine tenths seen once. V was cut by 7 bases and J by 5 bases, with 14 bases left in between. Germline values: CDR1 MDHEN, CDR2 SYDVKM. This CDR3 has 13 residues. This clone occurred once. This TCR was recovered from a man aged 18 to 30 with active or convalescent COVID-19. The chain combines TRBV28 with TRBJ1-2, with D perhaps TRBD1 (6 bases). Sample: peripheral blood. The CDR3 DNA sequence: TGTGCCAGCAATCCCCGGGACATATATGGCTACACCTTC. Translation: CASNPRDIYGYTF.